The T cell receptor (beta chain) under discussion was sequenced for a study of monozygotic twins with inflammatory bowel disease. The authors drew approximately 2.4 ml of blood from each donor. The CDR3 loop spans 14 amino acids. The germline V gene encodes CDR1 DFQATT and CDR2 SNEGSKA (reference sequence). UMIs containing a 6-nucleotide sample barcode were added via template switching. Both TCRalpha and TCRbeta cDNA were subjected to two nested PCRs lasting approximately 16 and 9 cycles. TCRdb reworked the 5' RACE reads into one entry per CDR3 protein, no DNA. The table for this sample gives approximately 400,000 distinct CDR3 sequences.

This receptor was identified in a human donor with ulcerative colitis or Crohn's disease, or a healthy co-twin of an affected twin (not recorded which). The rearrangement joins TRBV20-1 to TRBJ2-7; TCRdb outputs TRBD1, but without DNA this stays unchecked. The sequencing input was blood. CDR3 loop: CSASRGTASYEQYF.